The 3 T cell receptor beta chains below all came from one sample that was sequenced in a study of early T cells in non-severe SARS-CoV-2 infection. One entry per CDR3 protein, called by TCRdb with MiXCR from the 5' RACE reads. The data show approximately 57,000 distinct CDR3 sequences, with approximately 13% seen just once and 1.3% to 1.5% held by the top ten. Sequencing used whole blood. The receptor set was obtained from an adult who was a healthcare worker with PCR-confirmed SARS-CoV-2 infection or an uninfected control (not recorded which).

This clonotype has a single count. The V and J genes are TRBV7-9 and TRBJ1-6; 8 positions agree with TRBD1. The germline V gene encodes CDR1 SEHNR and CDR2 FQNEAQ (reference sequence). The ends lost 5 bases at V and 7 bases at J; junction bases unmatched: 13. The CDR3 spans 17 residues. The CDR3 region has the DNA TGTGCCAGCAGCCCAGGTGGACAGGGTGTCGAAAATTCACCCCTCCACTTT. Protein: CASSPGGQGVENSPLHF.

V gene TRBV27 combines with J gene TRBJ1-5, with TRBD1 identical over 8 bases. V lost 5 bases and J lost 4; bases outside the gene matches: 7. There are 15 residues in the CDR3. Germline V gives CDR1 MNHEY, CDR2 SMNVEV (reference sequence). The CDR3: CASSPTGVWNQPQHF. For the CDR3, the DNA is TGTGCCAGCAGTCCGACAGGGGTCTGGAATCAGCCCCAGCATTTT.

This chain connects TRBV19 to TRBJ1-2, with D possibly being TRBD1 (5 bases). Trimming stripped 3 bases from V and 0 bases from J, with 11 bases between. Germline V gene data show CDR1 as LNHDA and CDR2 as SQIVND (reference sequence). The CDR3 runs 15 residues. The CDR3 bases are TGTGCCAGTAGTATTGGGGGACTGCCTAACTATGGCTACACCTTC. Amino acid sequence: CASSIGGLPNYGYTF.